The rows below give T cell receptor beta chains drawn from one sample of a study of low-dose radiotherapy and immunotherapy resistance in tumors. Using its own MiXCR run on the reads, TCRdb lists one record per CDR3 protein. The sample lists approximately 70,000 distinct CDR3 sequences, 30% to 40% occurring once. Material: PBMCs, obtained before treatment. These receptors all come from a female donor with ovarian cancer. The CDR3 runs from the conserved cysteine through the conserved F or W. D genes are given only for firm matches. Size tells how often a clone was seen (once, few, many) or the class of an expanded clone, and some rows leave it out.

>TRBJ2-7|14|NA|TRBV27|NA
TGTGCCAGCAGTTTATGGGAGAGCTCCTACGAGCAGTACTTC
CASSLWESSYEQYF
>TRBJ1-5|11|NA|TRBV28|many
TGTGCCAGCAGTTCAACTCAGCCCCAGCATTTT
CASSSTQPQHF
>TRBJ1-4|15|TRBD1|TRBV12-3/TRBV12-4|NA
TGTGCCAGCAGACCGGACAGGGTTATCAATGAAAAACTGTTTTTT
CASRPDRVINEKLFF
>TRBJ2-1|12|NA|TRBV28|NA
TGTGCCAGCAGTTTTCTGGTCATGGAGCAGTTCTTC
CASSFLVMEQFF
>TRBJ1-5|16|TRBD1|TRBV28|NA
TGTGCCAGCAGCGCGACAGGGACAGGGAGCAATCAGCCCCAGCATTTT
CASSATGTGSNQPQHF
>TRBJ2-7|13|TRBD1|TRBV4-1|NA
TGCGCCAGCAGACCCACAGGGGGGAACGAGCAGTACTTC
CASRPTGGNEQYF
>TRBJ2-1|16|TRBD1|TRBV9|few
TGTGCCAGCAGCGCAGACGGACAGGGCTCCTACAATGAGCAGTTCTTC
CASSADGQGSYNEQFF
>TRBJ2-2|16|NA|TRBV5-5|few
TGTGCCAGCAGCTCCGACGGGACATTGAACACCGGGGAGCTGTTTTTT
CASSSDGTLNTGELFF
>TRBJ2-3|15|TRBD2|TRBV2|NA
TGTGCCAGCAAGAATCGCGGGAGGGGAGGAGATACGCAGTATTTT
CASKNRGRGGDTQYF
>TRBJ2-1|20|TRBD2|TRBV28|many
TGTGCCAGCAGTCCCCCGACAGTTAGCGGGAGTGTTTTCTCCTACAATGAGCAGTTCTTC
CASSPPTVSGSVFSYNEQFF